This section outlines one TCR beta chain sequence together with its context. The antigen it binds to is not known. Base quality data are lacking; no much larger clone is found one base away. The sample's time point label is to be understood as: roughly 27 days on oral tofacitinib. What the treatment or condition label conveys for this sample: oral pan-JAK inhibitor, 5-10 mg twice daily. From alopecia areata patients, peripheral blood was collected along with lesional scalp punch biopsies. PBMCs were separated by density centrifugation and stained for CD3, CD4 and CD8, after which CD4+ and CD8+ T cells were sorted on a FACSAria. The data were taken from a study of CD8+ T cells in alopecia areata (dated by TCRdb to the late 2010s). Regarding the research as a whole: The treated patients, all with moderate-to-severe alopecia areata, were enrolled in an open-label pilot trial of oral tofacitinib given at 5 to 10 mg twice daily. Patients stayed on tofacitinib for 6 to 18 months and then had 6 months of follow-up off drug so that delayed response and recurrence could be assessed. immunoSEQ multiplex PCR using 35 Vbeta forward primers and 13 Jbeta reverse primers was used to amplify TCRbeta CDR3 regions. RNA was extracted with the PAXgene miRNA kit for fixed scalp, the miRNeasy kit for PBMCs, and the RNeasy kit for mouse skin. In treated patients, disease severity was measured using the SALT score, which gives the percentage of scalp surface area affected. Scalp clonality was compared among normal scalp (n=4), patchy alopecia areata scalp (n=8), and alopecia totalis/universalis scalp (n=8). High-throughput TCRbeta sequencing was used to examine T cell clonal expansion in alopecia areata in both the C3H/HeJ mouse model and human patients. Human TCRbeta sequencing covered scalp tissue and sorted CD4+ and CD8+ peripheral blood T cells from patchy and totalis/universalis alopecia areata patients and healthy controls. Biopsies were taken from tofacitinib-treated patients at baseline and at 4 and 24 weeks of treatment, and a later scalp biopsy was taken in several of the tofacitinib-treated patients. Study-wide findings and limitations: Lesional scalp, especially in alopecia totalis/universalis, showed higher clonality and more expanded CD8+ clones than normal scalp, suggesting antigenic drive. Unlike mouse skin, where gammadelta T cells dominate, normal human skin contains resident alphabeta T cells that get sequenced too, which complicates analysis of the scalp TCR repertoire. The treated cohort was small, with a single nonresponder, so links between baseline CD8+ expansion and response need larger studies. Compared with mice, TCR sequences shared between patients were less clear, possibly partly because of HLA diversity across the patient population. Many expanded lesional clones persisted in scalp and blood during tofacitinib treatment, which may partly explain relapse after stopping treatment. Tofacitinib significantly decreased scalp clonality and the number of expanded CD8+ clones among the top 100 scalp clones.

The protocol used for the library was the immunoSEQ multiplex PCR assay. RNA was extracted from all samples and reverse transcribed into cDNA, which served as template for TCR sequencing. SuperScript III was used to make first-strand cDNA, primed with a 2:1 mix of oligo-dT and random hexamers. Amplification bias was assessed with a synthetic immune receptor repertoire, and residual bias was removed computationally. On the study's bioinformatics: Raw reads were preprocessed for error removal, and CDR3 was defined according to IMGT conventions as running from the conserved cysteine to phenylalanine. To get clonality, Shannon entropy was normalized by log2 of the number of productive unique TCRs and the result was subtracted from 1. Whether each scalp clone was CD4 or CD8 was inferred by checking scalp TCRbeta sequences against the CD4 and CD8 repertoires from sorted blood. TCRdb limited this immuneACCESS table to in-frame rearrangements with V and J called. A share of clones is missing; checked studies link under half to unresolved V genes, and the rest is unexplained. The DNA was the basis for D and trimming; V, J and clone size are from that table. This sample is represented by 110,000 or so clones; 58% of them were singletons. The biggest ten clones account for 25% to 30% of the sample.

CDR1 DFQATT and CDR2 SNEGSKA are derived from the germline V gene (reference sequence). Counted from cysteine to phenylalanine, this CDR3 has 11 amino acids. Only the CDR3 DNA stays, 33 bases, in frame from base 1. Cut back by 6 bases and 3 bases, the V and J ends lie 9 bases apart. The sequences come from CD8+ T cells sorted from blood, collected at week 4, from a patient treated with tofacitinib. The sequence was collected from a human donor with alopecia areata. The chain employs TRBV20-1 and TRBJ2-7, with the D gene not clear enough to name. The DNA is TGCAGTGCCCCGATCGGCTACGAGCAGTACTTC. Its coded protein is CSAPIGYEQYF.